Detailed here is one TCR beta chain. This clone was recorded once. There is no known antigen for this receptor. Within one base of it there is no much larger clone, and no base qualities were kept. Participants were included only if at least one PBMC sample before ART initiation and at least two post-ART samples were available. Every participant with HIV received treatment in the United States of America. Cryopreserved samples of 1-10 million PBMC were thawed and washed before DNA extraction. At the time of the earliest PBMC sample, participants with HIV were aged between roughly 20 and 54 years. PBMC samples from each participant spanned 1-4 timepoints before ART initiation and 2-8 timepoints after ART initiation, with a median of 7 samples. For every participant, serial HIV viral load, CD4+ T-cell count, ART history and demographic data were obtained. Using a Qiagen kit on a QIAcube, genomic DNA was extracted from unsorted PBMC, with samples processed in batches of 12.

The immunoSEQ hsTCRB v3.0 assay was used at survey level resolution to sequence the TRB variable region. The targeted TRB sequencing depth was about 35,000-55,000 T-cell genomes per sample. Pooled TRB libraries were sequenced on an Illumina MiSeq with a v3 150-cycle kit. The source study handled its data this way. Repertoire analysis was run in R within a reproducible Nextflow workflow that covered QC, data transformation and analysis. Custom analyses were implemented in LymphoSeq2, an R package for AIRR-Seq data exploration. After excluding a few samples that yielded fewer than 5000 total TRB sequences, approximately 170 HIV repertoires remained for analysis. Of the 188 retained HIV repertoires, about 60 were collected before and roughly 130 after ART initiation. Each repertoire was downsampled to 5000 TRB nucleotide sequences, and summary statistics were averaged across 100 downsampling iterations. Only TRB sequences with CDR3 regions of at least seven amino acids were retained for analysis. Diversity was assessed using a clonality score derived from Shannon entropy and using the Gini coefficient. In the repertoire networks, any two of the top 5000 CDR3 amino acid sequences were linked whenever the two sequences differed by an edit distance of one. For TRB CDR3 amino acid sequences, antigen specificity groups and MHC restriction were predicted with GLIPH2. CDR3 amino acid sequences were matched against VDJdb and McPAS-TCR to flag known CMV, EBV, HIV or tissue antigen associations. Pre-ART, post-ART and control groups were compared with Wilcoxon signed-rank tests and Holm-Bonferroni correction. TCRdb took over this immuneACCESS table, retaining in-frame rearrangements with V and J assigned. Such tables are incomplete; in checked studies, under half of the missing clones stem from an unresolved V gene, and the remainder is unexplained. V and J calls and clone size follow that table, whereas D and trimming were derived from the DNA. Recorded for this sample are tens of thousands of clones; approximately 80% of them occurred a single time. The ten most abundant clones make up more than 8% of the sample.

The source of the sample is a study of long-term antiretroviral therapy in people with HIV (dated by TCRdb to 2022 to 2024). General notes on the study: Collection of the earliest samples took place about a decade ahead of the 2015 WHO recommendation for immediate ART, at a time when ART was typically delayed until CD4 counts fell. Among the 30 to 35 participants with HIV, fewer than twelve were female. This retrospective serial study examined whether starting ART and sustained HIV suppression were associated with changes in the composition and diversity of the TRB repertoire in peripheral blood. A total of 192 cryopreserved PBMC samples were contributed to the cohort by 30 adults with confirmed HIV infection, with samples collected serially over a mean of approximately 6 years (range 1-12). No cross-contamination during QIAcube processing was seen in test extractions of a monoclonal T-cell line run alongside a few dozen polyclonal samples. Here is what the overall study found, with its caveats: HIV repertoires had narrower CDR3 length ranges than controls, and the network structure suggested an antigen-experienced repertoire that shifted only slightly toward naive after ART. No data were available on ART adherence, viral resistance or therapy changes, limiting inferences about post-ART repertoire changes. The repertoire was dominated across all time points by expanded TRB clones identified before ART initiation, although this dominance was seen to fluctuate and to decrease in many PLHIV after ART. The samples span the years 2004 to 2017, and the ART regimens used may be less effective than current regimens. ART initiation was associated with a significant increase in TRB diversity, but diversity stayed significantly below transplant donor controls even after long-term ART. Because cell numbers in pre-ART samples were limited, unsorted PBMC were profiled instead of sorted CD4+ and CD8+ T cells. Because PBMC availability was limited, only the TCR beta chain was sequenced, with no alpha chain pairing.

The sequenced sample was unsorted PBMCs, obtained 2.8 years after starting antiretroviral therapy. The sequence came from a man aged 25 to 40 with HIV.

CDR3 reads: CASSIERRLRGYTF. The DNA reads as follows: TGTGCCAGTAGTATAGAACGGCGCTTGCGTGGCTACACCTTC. The rearranged chain carries TRBV19 and TRBJ1-2, with no D gene named confidently. V is shortened by 0 bases, J by 7 bases, and the region joining them spans 12 bases. CDR1 and CDR2 are read off the germline V gene (reference sequence) as LNHDA and SQIVND. The CDR3 spans 14 residues, from the cysteine through the phenylalanine. Kept here is only the CDR3 DNA, which spans 42 bases and is read in frame from base 1.